The 5 T cell receptor beta chains below come from one sample, sequenced in a study of blood T cells in healthy people across ages. A second PCR of 7 to 11 cycles used a sample-barcoded 5' primer and a J-beta primer mix. TCRdb reprocessed the 5' RACE reads with MiXCR, giving one entry per CDR3 protein. The table records 920,000 or so distinct CDR3 sequences, under 55% of them present only once. The source material was blood. The receptors originated from a woman aged 60-70 years in good health.

This rearrangement joins TRBV18 to TRBJ1-6; D is possibly TRBD1 (5 bases). The CDR3 has 15 residues. The germline V gene encodes CDR1 KGHSH and CDR2 LQKENI. Trimming removed 1 base from V and 10 bases from J, with 14 bases in between. The CDR3 is CASSPREGTSSPLHF. Here the CDR3 DNA reads TGTGCCAGCTCACCACGGGAGGGGACTAGCTCACCCCTCCACTTT.

This clonotype was detected once. V usage is TRBV28 and J usage is TRBJ2-7; 7 nucleotides agree with TRBD2. CDR3 length: 17 residues. CDR1 and CDR2 from the germline V gene are MDHEN and SYDVKM. V trimming: 1 base; J trimming: 0 bases; junction bases outside the gene matches: 9. CDR3 sequence reads: CASSLFSLAESSYEQYF. The CDR3 DNA sequence: TGTGCCAGCAGTTTATTTAGCCTAGCGGAGAGCTCCTACGAGCAGTACTTC. Filled out from reference TRBV28 and TRBJ2-7, the complete variable domain reads DVKVTQSSRYLVKRTGEKVFLECVQDMDHENMFWYRQDPGLGLRLIYFSYDVKMKEKGDIPEGYSVSREKKERFSLILESASTNQTSMYLCASSLFSLAESSYEQYFGPGTRLTVT.

This clonotype was observed a handful of times. The CDR3 protein is CATAGVYEQYF. The CDR3 DNA sequence: TGTGCCACGGCGGGAGTCTACGAGCAGTACTTC. The chain employs TRBV25-1 and TRBJ2-7, with TRBD2 matching 7 bases. Germline lookup yields CDR1 MGHDK and CDR2 SYGVNS. The CDR3 spans 11 residues. V gave up 10 bases and J gave up 3 bases; unmatched junction bases: 3.

The V call is TRBV20-1, the J call TRBJ2-5; 7 bases are shared with TRBD2. The J call may be wrong; the DNA end is better matched by TRBJ2-7. Per germline, CDR1 DFQATT and CDR2 SNEGSKA (reference sequence). The CDR3 extends over 12 amino acids. CDR3 bases: TGCAGTGCCCTCGGCGGGGGAGACGAGCAGTACTTC. Protein product: CSALGGGDEQYF.

This clonotype has just a few counts. V gene TRBV6-6 combines with J gene TRBJ2-3, with TRBD1 matching over 9 bases. The CDR3 runs to 14 residues. Germline V lookup: CDR1 MNHNY, CDR2 SVGAGI (reference sequence). With V trimmed by 6 bases and J by 3 bases, 4 bases remained unmatched. CDR3 sequence: CASRGGQGTDTQYF. The DNA of the CDR3 is TGTGCCAGCAGGGGGGGACAGGGTACAGATACGCAGTATTTT.